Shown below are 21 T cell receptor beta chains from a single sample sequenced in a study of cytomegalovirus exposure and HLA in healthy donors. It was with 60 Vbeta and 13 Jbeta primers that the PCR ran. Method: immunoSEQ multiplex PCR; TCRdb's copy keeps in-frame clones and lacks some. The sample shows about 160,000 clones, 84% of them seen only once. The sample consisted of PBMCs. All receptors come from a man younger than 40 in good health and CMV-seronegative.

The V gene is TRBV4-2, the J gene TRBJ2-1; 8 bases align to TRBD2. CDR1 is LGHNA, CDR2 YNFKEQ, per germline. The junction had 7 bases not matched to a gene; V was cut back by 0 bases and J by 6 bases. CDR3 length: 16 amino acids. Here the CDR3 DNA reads TGTGCCAGCAGCCAAGATTTAACGGGGGGGCGCAATGAGCAGTTCTTC. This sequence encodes CASSQDLTGGRNEQFF.

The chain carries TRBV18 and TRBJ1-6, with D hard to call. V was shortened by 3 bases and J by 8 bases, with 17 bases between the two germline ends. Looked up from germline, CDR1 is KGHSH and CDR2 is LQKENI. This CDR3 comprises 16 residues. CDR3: CASSPLDPAGDSPLHF. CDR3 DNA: TGTGCCAGCTCACCTCTAGACCCGGCGGGCGATTCACCCCTCCACTTT.

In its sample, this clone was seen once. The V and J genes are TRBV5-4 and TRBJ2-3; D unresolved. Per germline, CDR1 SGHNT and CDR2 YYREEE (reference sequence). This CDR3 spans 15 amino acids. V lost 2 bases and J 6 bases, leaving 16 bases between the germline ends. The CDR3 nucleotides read TGTGCCAGCAGCTTTGGGTCCCGGGTATCGGATACGCAGTATTTT. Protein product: CASSFGSRVSDTQYF.

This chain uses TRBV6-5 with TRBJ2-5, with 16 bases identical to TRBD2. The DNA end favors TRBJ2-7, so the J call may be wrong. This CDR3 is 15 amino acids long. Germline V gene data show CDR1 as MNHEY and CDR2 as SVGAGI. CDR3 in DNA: TGTGCCAGCAGCCGAGGGACTAGCGGGGGGGTCGAGCAGTACTTC. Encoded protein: CASSRGTSGGVEQYF.

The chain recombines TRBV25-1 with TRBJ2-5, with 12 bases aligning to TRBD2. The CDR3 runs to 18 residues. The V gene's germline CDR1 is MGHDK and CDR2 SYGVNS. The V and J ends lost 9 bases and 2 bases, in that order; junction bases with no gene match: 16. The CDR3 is CARLRQAFTSGRQETQYF. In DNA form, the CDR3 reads TGTGCCAGACTTCGACAGGCTTTTACTAGCGGGAGGCAAGAGACCCAGTACTTC.

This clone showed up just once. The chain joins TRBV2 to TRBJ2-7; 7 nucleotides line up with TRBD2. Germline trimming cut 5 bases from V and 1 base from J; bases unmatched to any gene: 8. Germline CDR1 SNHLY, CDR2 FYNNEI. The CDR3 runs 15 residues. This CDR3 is CASSPLAAGSYEQYF. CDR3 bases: TGTGCCAGCAGTCCTCTAGCGGCCGGTTCCTACGAGCAGTACTTC.

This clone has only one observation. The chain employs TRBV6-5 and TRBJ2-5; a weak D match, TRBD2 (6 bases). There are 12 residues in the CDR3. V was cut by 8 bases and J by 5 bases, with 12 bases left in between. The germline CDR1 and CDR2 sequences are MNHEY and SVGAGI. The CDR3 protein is CASAAGPETQYF. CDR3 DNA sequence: TGTGCCAGCGCCGCGGGGCCCGAGACCCAGTACTTC.

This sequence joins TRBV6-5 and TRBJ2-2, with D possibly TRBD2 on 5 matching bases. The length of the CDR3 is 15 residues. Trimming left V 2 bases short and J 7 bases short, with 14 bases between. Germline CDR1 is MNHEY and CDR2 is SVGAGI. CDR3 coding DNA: TGTGCCAGCAGTTACAGTCAGGAGGCGTTCGGGGAGCTGTTTTTT. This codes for CASSYSQEAFGELFF.

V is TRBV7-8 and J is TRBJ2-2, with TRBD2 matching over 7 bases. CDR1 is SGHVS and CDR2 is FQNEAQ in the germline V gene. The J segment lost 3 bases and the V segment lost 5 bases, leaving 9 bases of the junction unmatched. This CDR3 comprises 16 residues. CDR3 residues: CASSPRLAVDTGELFF. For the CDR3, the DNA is TGTGCCAGCAGCCCACGACTAGCAGTAGACACCGGGGAGCTGTTTTTT.

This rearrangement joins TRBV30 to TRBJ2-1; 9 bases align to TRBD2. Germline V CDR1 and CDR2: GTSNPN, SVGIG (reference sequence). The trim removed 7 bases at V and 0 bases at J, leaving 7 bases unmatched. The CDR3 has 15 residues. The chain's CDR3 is CASPRLADSYNEQFF. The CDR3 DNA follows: TGTGCCTCGCCTAGACTAGCGGACTCCTACAATGAGCAGTTCTTC.

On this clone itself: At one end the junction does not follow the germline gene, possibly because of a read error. CDR3 nucleotides: TGTGCCAGCTGCTTACGGGGGACAGGGGATGAGCAGTTCTTC. Its protein is CASCLRGTGDEQFF. The rearrangement links TRBV11-3 to TRBJ2-1, with TRBD1 matching over 10 bases. Germline V gene sequence: CDR1 SGHNT, CDR2 YENEEA. The CDR3 runs to 14 residues.

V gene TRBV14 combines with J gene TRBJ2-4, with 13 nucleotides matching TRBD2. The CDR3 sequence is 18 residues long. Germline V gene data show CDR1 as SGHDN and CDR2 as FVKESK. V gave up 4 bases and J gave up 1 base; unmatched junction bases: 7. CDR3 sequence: CASSPGLAGKGAKNIQYF. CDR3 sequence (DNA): TGTGCCAGCAGCCCGGGACTAGCGGGGAAAGGGGCCAAAAACATTCAGTACTTC.

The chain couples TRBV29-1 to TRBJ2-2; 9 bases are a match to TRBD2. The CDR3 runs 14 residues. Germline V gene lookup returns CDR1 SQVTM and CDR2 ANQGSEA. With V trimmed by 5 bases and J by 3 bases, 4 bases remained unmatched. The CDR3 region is CSVIAGADTGELFF. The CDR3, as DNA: TGCAGCGTTATAGCGGGAGCTGACACCGGGGAGCTGTTTTTT.

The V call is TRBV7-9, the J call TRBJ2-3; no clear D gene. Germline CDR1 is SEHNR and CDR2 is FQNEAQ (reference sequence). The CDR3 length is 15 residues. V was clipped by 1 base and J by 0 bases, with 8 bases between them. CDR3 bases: TGTGCCAGCAGCTTAGATCTAGGCAGCACAGATACGCAGTATTTT. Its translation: CASSLDLGSTDTQYF.

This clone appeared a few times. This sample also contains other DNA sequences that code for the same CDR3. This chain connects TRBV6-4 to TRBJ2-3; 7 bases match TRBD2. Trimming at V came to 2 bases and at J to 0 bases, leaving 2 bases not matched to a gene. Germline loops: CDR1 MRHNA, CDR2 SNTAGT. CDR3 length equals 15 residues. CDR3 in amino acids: CASSDGSGSTDTQYF. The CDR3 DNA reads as TGTGCCAGCAGTGACGGTAGCGGGAGCACAGATACGCAGTATTTT.

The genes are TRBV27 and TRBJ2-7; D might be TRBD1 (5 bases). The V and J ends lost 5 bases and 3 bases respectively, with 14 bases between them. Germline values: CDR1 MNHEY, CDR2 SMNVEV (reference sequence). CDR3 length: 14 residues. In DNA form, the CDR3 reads TGTGCCAGCAGTCGACAGCAAAGAATCTACGAGCAGTACTTC. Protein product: CASSRQQRIYEQYF.

The CDR3 loop reads CASSRRGGPSYEQYF. CDR3 in DNA: TGCGCCAGCAGCCGGCGAGGGGGCCCATCCTACGAGCAGTACTTC. This chain links TRBV5-1 with TRBJ2-7; 7 bases map to TRBD1. Germline assignment: CDR1 SGHRS and CDR2 YFSETQ. J gave up 1 base and V 4 bases, and 8 bases lay outside the gene matches. The CDR3 has 15 amino acids. The whole variable domain, filled in from reference TRBV5-1 and TRBJ2-7, reads KAGVTQTPRYLIKTRGQQVTLSCSPISGHRSVSWYQQTPGQGLQFLFEYFSETQRNKGNFPGRFSGRQFSNSRSEMNVSTLELGDSALYLCASSRRGGPSYEQYFGPGTRLTVT.

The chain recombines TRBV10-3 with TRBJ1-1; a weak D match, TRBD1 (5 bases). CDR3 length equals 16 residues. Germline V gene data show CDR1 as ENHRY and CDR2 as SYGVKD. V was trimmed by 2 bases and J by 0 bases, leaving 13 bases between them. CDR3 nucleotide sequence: TGTGCCATCAGTGAGGGAGGGGTCGGGTTGAACACTGAAGCTTTCTTT. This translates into CAISEGGVGLNTEAFF.

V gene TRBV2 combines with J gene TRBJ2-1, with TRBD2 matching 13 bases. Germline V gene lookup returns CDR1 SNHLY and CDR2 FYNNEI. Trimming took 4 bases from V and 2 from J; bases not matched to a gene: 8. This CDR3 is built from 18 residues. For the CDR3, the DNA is TGTGCCAGCAGTGGGAGACGGACTAGCGGGAGTACCTACAATGAGCAGTTCTTC. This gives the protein CASSGRRTSGSTYNEQFF.

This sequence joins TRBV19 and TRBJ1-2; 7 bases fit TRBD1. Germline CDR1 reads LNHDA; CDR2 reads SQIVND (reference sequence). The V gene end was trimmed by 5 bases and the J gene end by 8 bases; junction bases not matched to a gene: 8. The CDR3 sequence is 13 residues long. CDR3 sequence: CASSYDRAGGYTF. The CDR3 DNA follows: TGTGCCAGTAGTTACGACAGGGCGGGCGGCTACACCTTC.

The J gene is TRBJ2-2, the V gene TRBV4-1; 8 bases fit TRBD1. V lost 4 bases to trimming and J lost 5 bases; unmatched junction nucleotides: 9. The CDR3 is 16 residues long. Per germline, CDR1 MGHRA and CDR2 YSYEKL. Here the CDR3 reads CASSPRQGARTGELFF. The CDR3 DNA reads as TGCGCCAGCAGCCCCCGGCAGGGGGCGCGGACCGGGGAGCTGTTTTTT.